Presented here are 8 T cell receptor beta chains from one specimen sequenced in a study of response to subunit inactivated influenza vaccine. TCRdb re-called the RT-PCR reads with MiXCR, one entry per CDR3 protein. The sample lists about 500,000 distinct CDR3 sequences; 16% were seen once. Source: CD4+ T cells sorted from PBMCs, taken roughly 24 months after vaccination. Every receptor here comes from a man between 50 and 70 years old who received an inactivated influenza vaccine.

This clonotype was counted at least ten times. The rearrangement uses TRBV4-3 and TRBJ2-2, with TRBD2 matching 9 bases. V was clipped by 0 bases and J by 1 base; unmatched bases: 6. In germline, CDR1 is LGHNA, CDR2 YSLEER. This CDR3 region has 18 residues. As DNA, the CDR3 is TGCGCCAGCAGCCAAGACCTAGCGGGGACCCTGAACACCGGGGAGCTGTTTTTT. Its protein product is CASSQDLAGTLNTGELFF.

This clonotype was seen many times. This chain links TRBV4-2 with TRBJ1-2; 9 bases align to TRBD1. The V and J ends lost 4 bases and 4 bases, in that order; junction bases with no gene match: 7. Germline V gene sequence: CDR1 LGHNA, CDR2 YNFKEQ. CDR3 length: 15 residues. CDR3 sequence reads: CASSPRTGVGYGYTF. Here the CDR3 DNA reads TGTGCCAGCAGCCCTCGGACAGGGGTAGGCTATGGCTACACCTTC.

The sample holds many counts of this clonotype. The gene calls are TRBV6-2 or TRBV6-3 and TRBJ2-1, with TRBD1 matching 8 bases. Germline-derived CDR1 and CDR2 are MNHEY and SVGEGT. This CDR3 has 21 amino acids. The V and J ends lost 0 bases and 1 base, in that order; junction bases with no gene match: 17. CDR3: CASSYSRPQGARGFSYNEQFF. As DNA, the CDR3 is TGTGCCAGCAGTTACTCGAGGCCCCAGGGGGCCCGGGGATTTTCCTACAATGAGCAGTTCTTC.

The CDR3 is CASSPLADIAKNIQYF. In DNA, the CDR3 is TGTGCCAGCAGCCCACTAGCGGATATAGCCAAAAACATTCAGTACTTC. V gene TRBV5-6 combines with J gene TRBJ2-4; 8 bases are shared with TRBD2. V trimming: 4 bases; J trimming: 0 bases; junction bases outside the gene matches: 6. The CDR3 has 16 amino acids. The germline CDR1 and CDR2 sequences are SGHDT and YYEEEE.

Details on this clonotype: The junction shows a germline mismatch at one end, possibly a read error. The gene calls are TRBV12-3 or TRBV12-4 and TRBJ2-1, with a tentative D call TRBD2 (6 bases). CDR3 length equals 14 residues. The CDR3 DNA reads as TGTGCCAGCAGGCGGAGGGACGACTACAATGAGAAGTTCTTC. This encodes CASRRRDDYNEKFF.

This clonotype was counted at least ten times. The chain employs TRBV12-3 or TRBV12-4 and TRBJ2-7, with 11 bases lining up with TRBD1. The CDR3 length is 15 residues. V was pared by 6 bases and J by 6 bases, with 10 bases of the junction left unmatched. In DNA, the CDR3 is TGTGCCAGCAGCCCTACGGACAGGGGGCCAAGCGAGCAGTACTTC. Translating gives CASSPTDRGPSEQYF.

The CDR3 loop is CSARQVSGANVLTF. For the CDR3, the DNA is TGCAGTGCTCGACAGGTCTCAGGGGCCAACGTCCTGACTTTC. The chain links TRBV20-1 to TRBJ2-6, with a tentative D call TRBD1 (6 bases). Trimming took 5 bases from V and 4 from J, leaving 12 bases between them. The CDR3 covers 14 residues. Germline CDR1 is DFQATT and CDR2 is SNEGSKA (reference sequence).

The chain links TRBV20-1 to TRBJ2-7; a possible D gene is TRBD2 (6 bases). Germline V lookup: CDR1 DFQATT, CDR2 SNEGSKA (reference sequence). V was trimmed by 3 bases and J by 5 bases, leaving 8 bases between them. CDR3 size: 11 residues. CDR3 coding DNA: TGCAGTGCTAGGCGGGGACACGAGCAGTACTTC. Translating it yields CSARRGHEQYF.